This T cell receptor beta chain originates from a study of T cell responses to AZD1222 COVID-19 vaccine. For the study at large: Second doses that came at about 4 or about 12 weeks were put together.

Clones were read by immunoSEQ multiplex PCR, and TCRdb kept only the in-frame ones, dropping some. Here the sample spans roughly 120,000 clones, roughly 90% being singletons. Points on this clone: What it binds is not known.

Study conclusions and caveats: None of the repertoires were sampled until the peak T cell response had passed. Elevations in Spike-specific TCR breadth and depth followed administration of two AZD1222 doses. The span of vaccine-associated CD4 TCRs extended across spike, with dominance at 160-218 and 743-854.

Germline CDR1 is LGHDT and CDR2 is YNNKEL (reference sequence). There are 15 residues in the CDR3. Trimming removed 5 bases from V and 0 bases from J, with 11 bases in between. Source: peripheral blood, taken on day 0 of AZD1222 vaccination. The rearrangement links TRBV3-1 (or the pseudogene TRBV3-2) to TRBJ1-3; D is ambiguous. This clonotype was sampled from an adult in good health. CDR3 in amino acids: CASSGVVISGNTIYF. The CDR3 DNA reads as TGTGCCAGCAGCGGGGTAGTGATCTCTGGAAACACCATATATTTT.